The 7 T cell receptor beta chains below come from one sample, sequenced in a study of shared clonotypes between healthy human individuals. The repertoire was sequenced with immunoSEQ multiplex PCR; TCRdb's copy has only in-frame clones and lacks some. The sample has about 470,000 clones, around 75% seen once. Specimen: PBMCs. The receptors originated from a woman in her forties in good health. Some clones in this sample may be carry-over from other donors' samples.

Comment on this clone: A much more abundant neighbour one base away suggests this may be a read error. DNA for the CDR3: TGTGCCAGCAGTGGACTAGCGGAGTACAATGAGCAGTTCTTC. This codes for CASSGLAEYNEQFF. V and J are TRBV28 and TRBJ2-1; TRBD2 aligns across 10 bases. The germline gives CDR1 MDHEN, CDR2 SYDVKM. The CDR3 spans 14 residues. The V and J ends lost 5 bases and 4 bases, in that order; junction bases with no gene match: 2. The full variable domain, its missing parts supplied by reference TRBV28 and TRBJ2-1, is DVKVTQSSRYLVKRTGEKVFLECVQDMDHENMFWYRQDPGLGLRLIYFSYDVKMKEKGDIPEGYSVSREKKERFSLILESASTNQTSMYLCASSGLAEYNEQFFGPGTRLTVL.

CDR3 sequence (DNA): TGTGCCAGCAGCCCTACAGGGGTCGACGGCTACACCTTC. It encodes CASSPTGVDGYTF. The V and J genes are TRBV7-9 and TRBJ1-2, with 7 nucleotides matching TRBD1. V trimming: 5 bases; J trimming: 8 bases; junction bases outside the gene matches: 8. Looked up from germline, CDR1 is SEHNR and CDR2 is FQNEAQ (reference sequence). The CDR3 length is 13 residues.

The chain has TRBV30 and TRBJ2-5; D is unclear. Germline assignment: CDR1 GTSNPN and CDR2 SVGIG (reference sequence). The CDR3 has 11 amino acids. Trimming shortened V by 3 bases and J by 11 bases, and 13 bases separated the two germline ends. In nucleotides, the CDR3 is TGTGCCTGGAGCCGTGGCGGAAGTCAGTACTTC. Encoded protein: CAWSRGGSQYF.

In its sample, this clone was seen a few times. The rearrangement links TRBV27 to TRBJ2-7; TRBD2 aligns across 13 bases. CDR1 is MNHEY, CDR2 SMNVEV, per germline (reference sequence). J gave up 4 bases and V 5 bases, and 8 bases lay outside the gene matches. The CDR3 runs 16 residues. CDR3 protein: CASSTARTSGRYEQYF. CDR3 bases: TGTGCCAGCAGTACCGCCCGGACTAGCGGGAGATACGAGCAGTACTTC.

The rearrangement links TRBV6-6 to TRBJ1-1; 10 bases are a match to TRBD1. CDR1 is MNHNY and CDR2 is SVGAGI in the germline V gene (reference sequence). This CDR3 contains 15 residues. Trimming took 4 bases from V and 4 from J; bases not matched to a gene: 6. The CDR3 DNA is TGTGCCAGCAGTTTACCGGGACAGGGGTTCACTGAAGCTTTCTTT. Translated: CASSLPGQGFTEAFF.

This chain links TRBV14 with TRBJ2-5; D might be TRBD2 (6 bases). The ends were cut back, 4 bases at V and 2 bases at J, with 17 bases in the middle. Germline V gene lookup returns CDR1 SGHDN and CDR2 FVKESK. This CDR3 region has 16 residues. CDR3 amino acids: CASSPGLTNRQETQYF. For the CDR3, the DNA is TGTGCCAGCAGCCCCGGACTAACAAACCGACAAGAGACCCAGTACTTC.

The V gene is TRBV9, the J gene TRBJ1-5; 10 nucleotides line up with TRBD1. V shed 4 bases, J shed 3 bases, and the junction held 7 bases outside the gene matches. The length of the CDR3 is 16 residues. The germline V gene encodes CDR1 SGDLS and CDR2 YYNGEE. The CDR3 is CASSPGTGANNQPQHF. The CDR3 DNA reads as TGTGCCAGCAGCCCCGGGACAGGGGCGAACAATCAGCCCCAGCATTTT. Filled out from reference TRBV9 and TRBJ1-5, the complete variable domain reads DSGVTQTPKHLITATGQRVTLRCSPRSGDLSVYWYQQSLDQGLQFLIQYYNGEERAKGNILERFSAQQFPDLHSELNLSSLELGDSALYFCASSPGTGANNQPQHFGDGTRLSIL.